Listed here are 31 T cell receptor beta chains from one sample, sequenced in a study of blood T cell repertoires in COVID-19 (dated by TCRdb to between 2020 and 2021). The library was produced with the immunoSEQ multiplex PCR assay. In its TCRdb copy, this immuneACCESS table keeps in-frame sequences only and misses some clones. Where compared with another copy, unresolved V genes explain less than half of these, and the others have no known cause. The sample table records roughly 200,000 clones; 85% to 90% of these occur just once. The top ten clones comprise around 2% of the sample. Sequenced: PBMCs or T cells enriched from blood (not recorded which). These receptors came from a woman in her thirties or forties with acute COVID-19.

The CDR3 loop reads CASSVDREVGYGYTF. The CDR3 DNA follows: TGTGCCAGCAGCGTCGACAGGGAAGTGGGCTATGGCTACACCTTC. This chain connects TRBV9 to TRBJ1-2; the match to TRBD1 covers 7 bases. Trimming at V came to 2 bases and at J to 4 bases, leaving 8 bases not matched to a gene. Per the germline V gene, CDR1 is SGDLS and CDR2 is YYNGEE. The CDR3 totals 15 residues.

A single count supports this clone. This chain connects TRBV19 to TRBJ2-7; 7 nucleotides align to TRBD2. This CDR3 region has 15 residues. V lost 3 bases and J lost 2; bases outside the gene matches: 7. Germline V lookup: CDR1 LNHDA, CDR2 SQIVND (reference sequence). CDR3 bases: TGTGCCAGTAGTATCGGGAGGATGGGCACCTACGAGCAGTACTTC. As protein: CASSIGRMGTYEQYF.

The V and J genes are TRBV5-3 and TRBJ2-1; 7 bases align to TRBD2. TRBV5-3 belongs to the ORF category, with a function that is uncertain. With V trimmed by 6 bases and J by 0 bases, 3 bases remained unmatched. The CDR3 has 14 residues. The CDR3 is CARKGGSSYNEQFF. CDR3 in DNA: TGTGCCAGAAAGGGCGGGAGCTCCTACAATGAGCAGTTCTTC.

This clone has a single count. This rearrangement joins TRBV9 to TRBJ2-2; the match to TRBD2 covers 10 bases. V lost 0 bases and J lost 7; bases outside the gene matches: 9. Germline V gene lookup returns CDR1 SGDLS and CDR2 YYNGEE. This CDR3 is 17 amino acids long. CDR3 sequence reads: CASSVAPSGSQGGELFF. The CDR3 bases are TGTGCCAGCAGCGTAGCCCCTAGCGGGAGTCAAGGCGGGGAGCTGTTTTTT.

The CDR3 sequence is CASRGQGFRMNTEAFF. The CDR3, as DNA: TGTGCCAGCAGAGGACAGGGGTTCAGAATGAACACTGAAGCTTTCTTT. The chain combines TRBV2 with TRBJ1-1; 9 bases fit TRBD1. The germline V gene encodes CDR1 SNHLY and CDR2 FYNNEI. The J segment lost 0 bases and the V segment lost 6 bases, leaving 8 bases of the junction unmatched. There are 16 residues in the CDR3.

A few counts support this clone. V is TRBV7-8 and J is TRBJ1-2, with D hard to call. Trimming cost V 0 bases and J 4 bases, with 9 bases left between them. CDR3 length: 14 residues. CDR1 and CDR2 from the germline V gene are SGHVS and FQNEAQ. As DNA, the CDR3 is TGTGCCAGCAGCTTAGCAGCGGGCTCCTATGGCTACACCTTC. The encoded protein is CASSLAAGSYGYTF.

This clone was counted only a few times. The chain uses TRBV28 and TRBJ1-1; D gene uncertain. The V end lost 6 bases, the J end lost 8 bases, and 13 bases lay between the germline ends. This CDR3 is 12 amino acids long. Germline CDR1 reads MDHEN; CDR2 reads SYDVKM. The CDR3 DNA reads TGTGCCAGCAGCCCCAGTGGAGGGGAAGCTTTCTTT. The encoded protein is CASSPSGGEAFF.

This clone was recorded only once. This chain joins TRBV9 and TRBJ2-5; TRBD2 matches at 9 bases. This CDR3 has 16 residues. The germline V gene encodes CDR1 SGDLS and CDR2 YYNGEE. The ends lost 0 bases at V and 1 base at J; junction bases unmatched: 4. CDR3 loop: CASSVGLAGSQETQYF. In DNA form, the CDR3 reads TGTGCCAGCAGCGTAGGTCTAGCGGGAAGCCAAGAGACCCAGTACTTC.

The chain combines TRBV14 with TRBJ2-5, with 8 bases identical to TRBD2. This CDR3 has 17 amino acids. Trimming cost V 1 base and J 6 bases; bases outside gene matches: 13. Looked up from germline, CDR1 is SGHDN and CDR2 is FVKESK. As DNA, the CDR3 is TGTGCCAGCAGCCAAGGACCCCCAGCGGGAGTTATAAAGACCCAGTACTTC. Protein product: CASSQGPPAGVIKTQYF.

V gene TRBV5-1 combines with J gene TRBJ2-1; 10 bases agree with TRBD2. The junction had 9 bases not matched to a gene; V was cut back by 0 bases and J by 9 bases. The CDR3 is made up of 16 amino acids. Germline values: CDR1 SGHRS, CDR2 YFSETQ. CDR3 DNA: TGCGCCAGCAGCTTGGCCGAAGGGCTAGCGGGAGTTGAGCAGTTCTTC. Its translation: CASSLAEGLAGVEQFF.

This chain joins TRBV5-4 and TRBJ2-1, with 9 bases aligning to TRBD2. V dropped 4 bases and J dropped 8; count of bases not matched to a gene: 4. The CDR3 spans 13 residues. CDR1 and CDR2 from the germline V gene are SGHNT and YYREEE (reference sequence). DNA of the CDR3: TGTGCCAGCAGCACCAGCGGGGGGTATGAGCAGTTCTTC. Protein: CASSTSGGYEQFF.

About this clone itself: Other DNA sequences within the sample encode an identical CDR3. The chain has TRBV5-1 and TRBJ1-5; D remains ambiguous. Germline lookup yields CDR1 SGHRS and CDR2 YFSETQ. The CDR3 contains 13 residues. Trimming removed 1 base at V and 4 bases at J, with 6 bases between. DNA for the CDR3: TGCGCCAGCAGCTTGAGCACTAATCAGCCCCAGCATTTT. It translates to CASSLSTNQPQHF.

The chain uses TRBV9 and TRBJ1-3; no definite D call. Germline V gene data show CDR1 as SGDLS and CDR2 as YYNGEE. This CDR3 spans 14 amino acids. V dropped 5 bases and J dropped 1 base, with 10 bases sitting between them. For the CDR3, the DNA is TGTGCCAGCAGTGATGGGAGGTCTGGAAACACCATATATTTT. Its protein is CASSDGRSGNTIYF.

This clone was detected once. This chain links TRBV25-1 with TRBJ2-2; 10 nucleotides align to TRBD2. The germline gives CDR1 MGHDK, CDR2 SYGVNS. The CDR3 is made up of 16 amino acids. Trimming removed 6 bases from V and 5 bases from J; junction bases left unmatched: 9. The CDR3 sequence is CASRRNLAGETGELFF. As DNA, the CDR3 is TGTGCCAGCAGAAGGAATCTAGCGGGAGAGACCGGGGAGCTGTTTTTT.

The chain combines TRBV2 with TRBJ2-1; D is unresolved. The CDR3 extends over 12 amino acids. The germline V and J ends were trimmed by 6 bases and 5 bases, with 8 bases remaining between them. Germline V gene sequence: CDR1 SNHLY, CDR2 FYNNEI. As DNA, the CDR3 is TGTGCCAGCAGGCCGTACAACAATGAGCAGTTCTTC. Translation: CASRPYNNEQFF.

The genes are TRBV19 and TRBJ1-1, with TRBD1 matching over 7 bases. Germline V gene sequence: CDR1 LNHDA, CDR2 SQIVND (reference sequence). The CDR3 covers 14 residues. J gave up 1 base and V 3 bases, and 2 bases lay outside the gene matches. The CDR3 sequence is CASSITGANTEAFF. The CDR3 nucleotides are TGTGCCAGTAGTATTACAGGGGCGAACACTGAAGCTTTCTTT. Together with reference TRBV19 and TRBJ1-1, the CDR3 gives the full variable domain: DGGITQSPKYLFRKEGQNVTLSCEQNLNHDAMYWYRQDPGQGLRLIYYSQIVNDFQKGDIAEGYSVSREKKESFPLTVTSAQKNPTAFYLCASSITGANTEAFFGQGTRLTVV.

The rearrangement uses TRBV20-1 and TRBJ1-1; D perhaps matches TRBD1 (5 bases). Germline V gene lookup returns CDR1 DFQATT and CDR2 SNEGSKA (reference sequence). The V end was cut by 3 bases, the J end by 7 bases, with 18 bases between. The CDR3 runs to 14 residues. CDR3 protein: CSASPPGGIVEAFF. CDR3 bases: TGCAGTGCTAGTCCCCCTGGGGGGATTGTTGAAGCTTTCTTT.

This clone was detected only a few times. This chain connects TRBV23-1 to TRBJ2-7; 10 bases agree with TRBD1. TRBV23-1 falls under the ORF class, with uncertain function. The J segment lost 6 bases and the V segment lost 0 bases, leaving 8 bases of the junction unmatched. The CDR3 runs to 16 residues. In DNA form, the CDR3 reads TGCGCCAGCAGTCAATCTTCGGGACAGGGGAGTCGCGAGCAGTACTTC. Translated, it gives CASSQSSGQGSREQYF.

The chain links TRBV5-1 to TRBJ2-5; D is unresolved. CDR3 length equals 12 residues. CDR1 and CDR2 from the germline V gene are SGHRS and YFSETQ. V gave up 2 bases and J gave up 4 bases, with 6 bases separating them. DNA for the CDR3: TGCGCCAGCAGCTTCGAGTCAGAGACCCAGTACTTC. Translation: CASSFESETQYF.

V is TRBV19 and J is TRBJ2-1; 12 bases agree with TRBD1. Germline V CDR1 and CDR2: LNHDA, SQIVND (reference sequence). With 7 bases clipped from V and 6 bases from J, the junction kept 7 bases outside the gene matches. There are 15 residues in the CDR3. The CDR3 loop reads CASTLGQGAINEQFF. CDR3 nucleotides: TGTGCCAGTACCTTGGGACAGGGGGCTATCAATGAGCAGTTCTTC. The full variable domain, with the rest looked up from reference TRBV19 and TRBJ2-1, is DGGITQSPKYLFRKEGQNVTLSCEQNLNHDAMYWYRQDPGQGLRLIYYSQIVNDFQKGDIAEGYSVSREKKESFPLTVTSAQKNPTAFYLCASTLGQGAINEQFFGPGTRLTVL.

The V gene is TRBV29-1, the J gene TRBJ1-1, with a tentative D call TRBD1 (5 bases). Germline V gives CDR1 SQVTM, CDR2 ANQGSEA. V was shortened by 1 base and J by 5 bases, with 17 bases between the two germline ends. CDR3 length: 15 residues. CDR3 nucleotide sequence: TGCAGCGTTGAAGTGAACTGGGGACTAGAGACTGAAGCTTTCTTT. Its translation is CSVEVNWGLETEAFF. Based on the CDR3 plus reference TRBV29-1 and TRBJ1-1, the full variable domain is SAVISQKPSRDICQRGTSLTIQCQVDSQVTMMFWYRQQPGQSLTLIATANQGSEATYESGFVIDKFPISRPNLTFSTLTVSNMSPEDSSIYLCSVEVNWGLETEAFFGQGTRLTVV.

V and J are TRBV7-9 and TRBJ2-3, with D possibly matching TRBD1 (6 bases). V gave up 5 bases and J gave up 7 bases, with 16 bases separating them. The germline CDR1 and CDR2 sequences are SEHNR and FQNEAQ (reference sequence). The CDR3 has 14 residues. CDR3 sequence (DNA): TGTGCCAGCAGCCCCTCCGGGACAATAAATACGCAGTATTTT. Translation: CASSPSGTINTQYF.

The rearrangement links TRBV2 to TRBJ1-1; 10 bases are shared with TRBD1. The CDR3 runs 15 residues. The J segment lost 1 base and the V segment lost 7 bases, leaving 6 bases of the junction unmatched. CDR1 and CDR2 (germline): SNHLY, FYNNEI. CDR3 bases: TGTGCCAGCACCCGGGACAGGGGTGGGAACACTGAAGCTTTCTTT. Translation gives CASTRDRGGNTEAFF.

A note on this clone: Within the sample, other DNA sequences also encode this same CDR3. V usage is TRBV9 and J usage is TRBJ2-2; no firm D call. The CDR3 sequence is 12 residues long. CDR1 SGDLS and CDR2 YYNGEE come from the germline V gene. V lost 3 bases and J lost 2, with 2 bases in between. CDR3 sequence reads: CASSANTGELFF. CDR3 in DNA: TGTGCCAGCAGCGCAAACACCGGGGAGCTGTTTTTT.

V gene TRBV7-9 combines with J gene TRBJ2-3; 8 bases align to TRBD1. The V segment lost 5 bases and the J segment 3 bases; nucleotides outside the gene matches: 7. The CDR3 totals 15 residues. The germline CDR1 and CDR2 sequences are SEHNR and FQNEAQ (reference sequence). The CDR3 sequence: CASSLRQGRTDTQYF. The DNA of the CDR3 is TGTGCCAGCAGCCTCCGACAGGGGCGGACAGATACGCAGTATTTT. Full variable domain (outside the CDR3, taken from reference TRBV7-9 and TRBJ2-3): DTGVSQNPRHKITKRGQNVTFRCDPISEHNRLYWYRQTLGQGPEFLTYFQNEAQLEKSRLLSDRFSAERPKGSFSTLEIQRTEQGDSAMYLCASSLRQGRTDTQYFGPGTRLTVL.

The chain combines TRBV28 with TRBJ1-2; 7 bases align to TRBD1. The trim removed 3 bases at V and 4 bases at J, leaving 17 bases unmatched. Germline lookup yields CDR1 MDHEN and CDR2 SYDVKM. The CDR3 totals 18 residues. This CDR3 reads CASSLGLGQPINLYGYTF. The DNA of the CDR3 is TGTGCCAGCAGTTTGGGACTGGGACAGCCGATAAACCTCTATGGCTACACCTTC.

This chain links TRBV27 with TRBJ1-1; perhaps TRBD1 as D (6 bases). Germline assignment: CDR1 MNHEY and CDR2 SMNVEV (reference sequence). Trimming shortened V by 7 bases and J by 2 bases, and 14 bases separated the two germline ends. The CDR3 extends over 14 amino acids. DNA of the CDR3: TGTGCCAGCACCCCGGGGGGCAGAAACACTGAAGCTTTCTTT. This translates into CASTPGGRNTEAFF.

The chain couples TRBV11-3 to TRBJ1-4, with TRBD1 matching over 12 bases. Germline V gene data show CDR1 as SGHNT and CDR2 as YENEEA. V lost 5 bases to trimming and J lost 4 bases; unmatched junction nucleotides: 8. CDR3 length equals 17 residues. The CDR3 DNA reads as TGTGCCAGCAGCCAAGGGACAGGGGGCGGGAGTAATGAAAAACTGTTTTTT. This sequence encodes CASSQGTGGGSNEKLFF.

The chain joins TRBV9 to TRBJ1-3, with 9 bases identical to TRBD1. The CDR3 length is 14 residues. In germline, CDR1 is SGDLS, CDR2 YYNGEE. The V and J ends lost 3 bases and 6 bases, in that order; junction bases with no gene match: 4. The CDR3 DNA reads TGTGCCAGCAGCGCCGGGACAGGGCTAAACACCATATATTTT. Translation: CASSAGTGLNTIYF.

The chain joins TRBV5-6 to TRBJ1-2, with 9 bases that match TRBD1. With 4 bases clipped from V and 4 bases from J, the junction kept 5 bases outside the gene matches. Germline V gives CDR1 SGHDT, CDR2 YYEEEE. The CDR3 runs 14 residues. DNA of the CDR3: TGTGCCAGCAGCGCACAGGGGGCGCCCTATGGCTACACCTTC. Translated, it gives CASSAQGAPYGYTF.

The chain joins TRBV21-1 to TRBJ2-4; whether TRBD2, the table's D call, matches the DNA was not checked. TRBV21-1 constitutes a pseudogene. This CDR3 has 14 amino acids. In DNA, the CDR3 is TGTGCCAGCAGCCACTTGCGTTCCAAAAACATTCAGTACTTC. Amino acids: CASSHLRSKNIQYF.